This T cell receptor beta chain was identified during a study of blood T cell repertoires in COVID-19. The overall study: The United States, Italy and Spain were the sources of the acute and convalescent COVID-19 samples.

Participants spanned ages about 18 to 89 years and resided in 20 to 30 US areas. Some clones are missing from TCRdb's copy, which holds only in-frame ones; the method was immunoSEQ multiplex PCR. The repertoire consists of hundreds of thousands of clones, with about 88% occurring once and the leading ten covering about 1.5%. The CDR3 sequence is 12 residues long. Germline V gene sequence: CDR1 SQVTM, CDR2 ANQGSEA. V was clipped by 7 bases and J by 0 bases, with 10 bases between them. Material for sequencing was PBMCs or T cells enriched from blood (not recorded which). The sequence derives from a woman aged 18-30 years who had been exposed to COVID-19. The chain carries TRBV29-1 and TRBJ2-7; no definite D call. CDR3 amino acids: CSGQSGSYEQYF. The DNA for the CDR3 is TGCAGCGGTCAATCGGGCTCCTACGAGCAGTACTTC.